Sequencing of this T cell receptor (beta chain) was carried out in a study of shared clonotypes between healthy human individuals. General study results and limits: Only a few donors were included, so the genetic and exposure-history diversity represented was limited. Read depth was anticipated to influence clonotype sharing among donors.

Terminally differentiated effector memory CD45RA+ cells were excluded from the naive CD8 cells, which were CD45RO-negative and positively selected for CCR7. Recent vaccinations or acute infections were absent in the healthy HIV-negative adult donors. The CDR3 is 16 residues long, ends included. CDR1 and CDR2 from the germline V gene are MNHEY and SMNVEV (reference sequence). It was roughly 210 ng DNA, about 30,000 T cell genomes, that sorted-subset replicate PCRs used. Assay: immunoSEQ multiplex PCR; the TCRdb copy retains only in-frame clones and omits some. The sample consists of about 1,900,000 clones, just under 95% of them appearing once. Remarks on this clone: Its antigen is currently unknown. The DNA is left out, because the CDR3 cannot be placed on it with certainty; the CDR3 is given as TCRdb lists it.

The material sequenced was naive CD8+ T cells sorted from blood. The chain has TRBV27 and TRBJ1-1; the table's D call, TRBD1, was not checked against the DNA. The TCR sequence derives from a man between 18 and 29 years old in good health. The CDR3 sequence: CASSFWRGTRNTEAFF.